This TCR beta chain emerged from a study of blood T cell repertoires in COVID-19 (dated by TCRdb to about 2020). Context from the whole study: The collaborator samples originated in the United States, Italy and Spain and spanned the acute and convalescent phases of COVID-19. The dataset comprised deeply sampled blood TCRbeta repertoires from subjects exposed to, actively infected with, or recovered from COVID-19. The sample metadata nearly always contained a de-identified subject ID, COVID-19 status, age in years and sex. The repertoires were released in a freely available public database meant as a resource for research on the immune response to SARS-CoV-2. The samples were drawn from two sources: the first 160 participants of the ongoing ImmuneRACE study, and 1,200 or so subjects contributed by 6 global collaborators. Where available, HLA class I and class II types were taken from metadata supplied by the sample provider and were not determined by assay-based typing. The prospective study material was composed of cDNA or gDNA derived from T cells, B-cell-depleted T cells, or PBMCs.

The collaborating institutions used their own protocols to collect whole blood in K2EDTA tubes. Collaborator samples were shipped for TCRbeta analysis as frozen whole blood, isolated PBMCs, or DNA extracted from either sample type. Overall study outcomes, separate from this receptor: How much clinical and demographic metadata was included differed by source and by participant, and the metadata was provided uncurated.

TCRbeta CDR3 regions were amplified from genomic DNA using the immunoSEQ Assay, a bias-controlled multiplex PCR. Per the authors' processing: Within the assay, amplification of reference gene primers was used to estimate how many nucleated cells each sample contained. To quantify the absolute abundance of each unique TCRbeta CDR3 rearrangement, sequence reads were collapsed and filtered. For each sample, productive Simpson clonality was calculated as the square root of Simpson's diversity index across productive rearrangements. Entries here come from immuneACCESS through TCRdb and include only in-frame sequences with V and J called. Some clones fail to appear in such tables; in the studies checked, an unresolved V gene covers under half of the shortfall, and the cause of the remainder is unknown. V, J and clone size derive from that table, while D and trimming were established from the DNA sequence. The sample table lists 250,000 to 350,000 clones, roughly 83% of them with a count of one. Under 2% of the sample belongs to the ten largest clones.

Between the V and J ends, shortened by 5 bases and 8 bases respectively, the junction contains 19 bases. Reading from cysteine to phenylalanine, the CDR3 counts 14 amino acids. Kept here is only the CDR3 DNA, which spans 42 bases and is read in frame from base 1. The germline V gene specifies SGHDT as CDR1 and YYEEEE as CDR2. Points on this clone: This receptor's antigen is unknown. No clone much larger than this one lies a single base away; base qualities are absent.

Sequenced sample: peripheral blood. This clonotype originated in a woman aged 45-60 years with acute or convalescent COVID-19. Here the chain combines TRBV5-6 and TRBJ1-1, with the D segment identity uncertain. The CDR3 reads CASSHLEATPEAFF. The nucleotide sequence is TGTGCCAGCAGTCATCTAGAGGCGACCCCAGAAGCTTTCTTT.